The 8 T cell receptor beta chains given below trace back to one sample, sequenced in a study of cytomegalovirus exposure and HLA in healthy donors. PCR primers comprised 60 Vbeta and 13 Jbeta primers. Data came from immunoSEQ multiplex PCR; TCRdb stores just in-frame clones and leaves some out. The sample consists of around 240,000 clones, roughly 87% of them appearing once. The sequencing sample was made of PBMCs. These receptors all stem from a woman in her thirties or forties in good health and CMV-seropositive.

This clone has just a few counts. This rearrangement joins TRBV6-6 to TRBJ2-2; D ambiguous. Germline V lookup: CDR1 MNHNY, CDR2 SVGAGI (reference sequence). The V end lost 7 bases, the J end lost 3 bases, and 3 bases lay between the germline ends. The CDR3 consists of 11 residues. The CDR3 coding sequence is TGTGCCAGCACCTACACCGGGGAGCTGTTTTTT. This gives the protein CASTYTGELFF.

V usage is TRBV19 and J usage is TRBJ1-4, with no clear D. V lost 3 bases and J lost 3, with 11 bases in between. The CDR3 extends over 15 amino acids. Looked up from germline, CDR1 is LNHDA and CDR2 is SQIVND (reference sequence). CDR3 in DNA: TGTGCCAGTAGTATCGGGTGGTGGCCTAATGAAAAACTGTTTTTT. As protein: CASSIGWWPNEKLFF.

The CDR3 DNA follows: TGTGCCAGCAGAAGCCCGGGAGGGGGGAACACTGAAGCTTTCTTT. Translation: CASRSPGGGNTEAFF. The chain joins TRBV6-5 to TRBJ1-1; perhaps TRBD1 as D (6 bases). The CDR3 spans 15 residues. The germline CDR1 and CDR2 sequences are MNHEY and SVGAGI. V was pared by 6 bases and J by 1 base, with 15 bases between.

The chain carries TRBV5-1 and TRBJ2-1; TRBD2 aligns across 8 bases. Germline CDR1 reads SGHRS; CDR2 reads YFSETQ. V trimming: 3 bases; J trimming: 2 bases; junction bases outside the gene matches: 7. CDR3 length equals 16 residues. CDR3 loop: CASSWAGGRTYNEQFF. In DNA, the CDR3 is TGCGCCAGCAGCTGGGCGGGAGGACGAACCTACAATGAGCAGTTCTTC.

The chain employs TRBV9 and TRBJ1-6; D unresolved. Germline-derived CDR1 and CDR2 are SGDLS and YYNGEE. Trimming took off 3 bases at V and 5 bases at J, with 9 bases between the two ends. The CDR3 covers 14 residues. The CDR3 DNA follows: TGTGCCAGCAGCGCGCAGGTGAATAATTCACCCCTCCACTTT. As protein: CASSAQVNNSPLHF. The full variable domain, with the rest looked up from reference TRBV9 and TRBJ1-6, is DSGVTQTPKHLITATGQRVTLRCSPRSGDLSVYWYQQSLDQGLQFLIQYYNGEERAKGNILERFSAQQFPDLHSELNLSSLELGDSALYFCASSAQVNNSPLHFGNGTRLTVT.

This rearrangement joins TRBV18 to TRBJ2-1; 9 nucleotides agree with TRBD1. Per germline, CDR1 KGHSH and CDR2 LQKENI. J gave up 7 bases and V 4 bases, and 8 bases lay outside the gene matches. The CDR3 extends over 15 amino acids. The CDR3 here is CASSRGQGGLNEQFF. The DNA for the CDR3 is TGTGCCAGCTCACGGGGACAGGGTGGCTTAAATGAGCAGTTCTTC.

The chain employs TRBV4-2 and TRBJ1-2; D gene ambiguous. From germline, CDR1 is LGHNA and CDR2 YNFKEQ. The V gene lost 0 bases and the J gene lost 7 bases, with 9 bases spanning the gap. This CDR3 contains 13 residues. The CDR3 region has the DNA TGTGCCAGCAGCCAAGACCGGGAGTCTGGCTACACCTTC. Translated: CASSQDRESGYTF.

The gene calls are TRBV4-2 and TRBJ2-5, with 8 positions matching TRBD1. Germline CDR1 reads LGHNA; CDR2 reads YNFKEQ. V gave up 5 bases and J gave up 0 bases; unmatched junction bases: 8. The CDR3 contains 16 residues. CDR3 in amino acids: CASSTRDRLNQETQYF. The CDR3 DNA reads TGTGCCAGCAGCACCCGGGACAGGCTGAACCAAGAGACCCAGTACTTC.